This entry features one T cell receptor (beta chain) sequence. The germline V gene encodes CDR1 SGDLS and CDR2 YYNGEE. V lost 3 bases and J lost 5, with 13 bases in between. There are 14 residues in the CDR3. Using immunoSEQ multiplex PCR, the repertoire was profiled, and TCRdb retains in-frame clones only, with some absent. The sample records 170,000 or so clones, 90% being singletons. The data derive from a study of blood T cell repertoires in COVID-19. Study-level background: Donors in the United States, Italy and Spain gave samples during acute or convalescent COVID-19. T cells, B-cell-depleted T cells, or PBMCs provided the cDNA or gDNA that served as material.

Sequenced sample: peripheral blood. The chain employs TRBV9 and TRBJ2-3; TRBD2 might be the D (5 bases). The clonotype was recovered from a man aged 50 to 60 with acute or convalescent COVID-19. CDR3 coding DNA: TGTGCCAGCAGCGCCTCCGGGATTCTAGATACGCAGTATTTT. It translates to CASSASGILDTQYF.